This is a list of T cell receptor beta chains from one sample in a study of blood T cell repertoires in COVID-19. This table comes from immunoSEQ multiplex PCR, and its TCRdb copy is limited to in-frame clones, with some not included. This table has more than 200,000 clones, more than 70% appearing once. Sequencing was done on a sample of peripheral blood. All receptors derive from a middle-aged man with active or convalescent COVID-19. CDR3s leave out the opening cysteine and the closing phenylalanine or tryptophan. Each record gives: J gene, clone size, CDR3 length, V gene, CDR3 protein. Only some rows state a clone size, as once, few, many or a class for expanded clones.

>TRBJ2-1|.|14|TRBV10-3
AIRREGGIGKIEQF
>TRBJ2-1|once|12|TRBV7-9
ASSFSTHYNEQF
>TRBJ1-4|.|13|TRBV20-1
SASPGTGVGEKLF
>TRBJ2-7|.|13|TRBV30
ATTHPRRDSYEQY
>TRBJ2-7|.|14|TRBV7-2
ASSPPAAGVNYEQY
>TRBJ2-3|.|13|TRBV29-1
SILRSSGATDTQY
>TRBJ1-2|.|13|TRBV6-5
ASSYSRQGASGYT
>TRBJ2-3|once|13|TRBV5-4
ASSLRQDVTDTQY
>TRBJ2-1|.|12|TRBV28
ASSTGQVYNEQF
>TRBJ2-5|.|10|TRBV2
ASSVGGETQY
>TRBJ1-1|.|13|TRBV18
ASSKGVTENTEAF
>TRBJ2-3|.|13|TRBV10-1
ASSRTSGELDTQY
>TRBJ2-1|few|11|TRBV2
ASSYSTYNEQF
>TRBJ1-5|.|11|TRBV19
ASADSSNQPQH
>TRBJ1-2|.|14|TRBV11-2
ASSPVEGAGYYGYT
>TRBJ2-5|.|12|TRBV2
ASRGLAGRETQY
>TRBJ1-2|.|11|TRBV2
ANRQASARGYT
>TRBJ2-2|.|15|TRBV21-1
ASSKGAQGENTGELF
>TRBJ2-2|.|19|TRBV4-2
ASSQPGLAGGPGSNTGELF
>TRBJ1-6|few|12|TRBV30
AWSLGQAGSPLH
>TRBJ2-1|.|12|TRBV21-1
ASSPGTGFSEQF
>TRBJ2-5|.|14|TRBV5-1
ASSPGLAGDQETQY
>TRBJ1-1|.|13|TRBV29-1
SVQNTGGAATEAF
>TRBJ2-7|.|10|TRBV10-3
ATSAATVEQY
>TRBJ2-3|.|9|TRBV12-5
ASTVTDTQY
>TRBJ2-1|.|13|TRBV11-3
ASSLFSGGNNEQF
>TRBJ2-2|.|13|TRBV7-6
ASSLDRLNTGELF
>TRBJ2-5|.|11|TRBV2
ASIVQGGETQY
>TRBJ1-2|.|15|TRBV4-3
ASSQDYLGQGSYGYT
>TRBJ2-2|.|13|TRBV24-1
ATSDPGTDTEELF
>TRBJ2-7|.|10|TRBV15
ATSRGTGTTY
>TRBJ2-2|.|12|TRBV18
ASSPLGHTGELF
>TRBJ1-1|.|12|TRBV5-1
ASSQQGDNTEAF